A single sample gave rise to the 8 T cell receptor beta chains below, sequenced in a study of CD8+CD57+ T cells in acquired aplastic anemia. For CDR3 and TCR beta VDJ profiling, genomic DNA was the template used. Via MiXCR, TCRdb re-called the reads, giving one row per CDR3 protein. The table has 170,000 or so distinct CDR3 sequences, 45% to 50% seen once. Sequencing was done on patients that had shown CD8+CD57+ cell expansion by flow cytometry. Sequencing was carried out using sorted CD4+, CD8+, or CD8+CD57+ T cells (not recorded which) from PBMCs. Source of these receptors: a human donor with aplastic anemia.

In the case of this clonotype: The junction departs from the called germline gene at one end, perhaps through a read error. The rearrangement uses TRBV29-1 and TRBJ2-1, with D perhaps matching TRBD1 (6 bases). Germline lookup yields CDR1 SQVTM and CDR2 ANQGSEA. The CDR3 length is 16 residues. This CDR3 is CSVEEVGAGTFYEQFF. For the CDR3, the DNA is TGCAGCGTGGAAGAGGTGGGGGCGGGTACATTTTATGAGCAGTTCTTC.

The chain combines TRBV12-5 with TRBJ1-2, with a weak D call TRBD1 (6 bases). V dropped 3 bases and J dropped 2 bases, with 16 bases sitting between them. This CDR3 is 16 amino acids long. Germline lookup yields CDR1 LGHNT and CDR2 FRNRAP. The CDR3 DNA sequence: TGTGCTAGTGGTTTAAGTAGTGGGGGGGCAAACTATGGCTACACCTTC. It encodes CASGLSSGGANYGYTF.

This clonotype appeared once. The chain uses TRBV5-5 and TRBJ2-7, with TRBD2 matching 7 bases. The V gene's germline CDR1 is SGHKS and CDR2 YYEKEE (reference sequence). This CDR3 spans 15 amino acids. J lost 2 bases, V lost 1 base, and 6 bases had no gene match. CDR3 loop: CASSLSGGTPYEQYF. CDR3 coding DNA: TGTGCCAGCAGCTTGTCCGGGGGGACTCCCTACGAGCAGTACTTC.

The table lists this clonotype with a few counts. This CDR3 reads CATSRRDRGINEQFF. The CDR3 coding sequence is TGTGCCACCAGCAGAAGGGACAGGGGCATCAATGAGCAGTTCTTC. The chain is built from TRBV15 and TRBJ2-1, with 10 bases identical to TRBD1. V lost 2 bases to trimming and J lost 6 bases; unmatched junction nucleotides: 4. This CDR3 comprises 15 residues. CDR1 and CDR2 from the germline V gene are LNHNV and YYDKDF (reference sequence).

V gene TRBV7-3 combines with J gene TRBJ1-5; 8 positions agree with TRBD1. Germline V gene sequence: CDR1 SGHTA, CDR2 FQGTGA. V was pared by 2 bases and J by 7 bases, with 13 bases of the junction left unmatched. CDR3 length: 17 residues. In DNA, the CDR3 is TGTGCCAGCAGCTTAGGGTCCGGAGGACAGGGAGGACAGCCCCAGCATTTT. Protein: CASSLGSGGQGGQPQHF.

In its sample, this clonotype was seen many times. CDR3: CASSDGTGYEQYF. The CDR3 DNA reads as TGTGCCAGCAGTGACGGGACAGGATACGAGCAGTACTTC. This chain uses TRBV2 with TRBJ2-7, with 8 nucleotides matching TRBD1. CDR1 and CDR2 (germline): SNHLY, FYNNEI. The CDR3 length is 13 residues. J gave up 4 bases and V 3 bases, and 2 bases lay outside the gene matches.

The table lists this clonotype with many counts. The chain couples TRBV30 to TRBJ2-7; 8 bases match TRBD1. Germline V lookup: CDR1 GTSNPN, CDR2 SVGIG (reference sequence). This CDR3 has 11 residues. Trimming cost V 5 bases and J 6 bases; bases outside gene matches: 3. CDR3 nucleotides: TGTGCCTGGGACAGGGGCGTCGAGCAGTACTTC. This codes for CAWDRGVEQYF.

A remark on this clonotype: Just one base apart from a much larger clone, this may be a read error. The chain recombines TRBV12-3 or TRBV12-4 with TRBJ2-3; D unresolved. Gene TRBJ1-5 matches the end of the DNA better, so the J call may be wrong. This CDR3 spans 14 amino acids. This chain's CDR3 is CASSLRLALDTQHF. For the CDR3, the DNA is TGTGCCAGCAGTTTGAGGCTCGCTCTGGATACGCAGCATTTT.